What follows describes a single T cell receptor (beta chain). The data were taken from a study of blood T cell repertoires in COVID-19. Whole-study context: Samples of COVID-19 (acute and convalescent) were obtained from the United States, Italy and Spain. Sample material is recorded as cDNA or gDNA derived from T cells, B-cell-depleted T cells, or PBMCs.

As handled by the study authors: From reference gene primer amplification, estimates of nucleated cell counts were derived. Here immunoSEQ multiplex PCR was the method, and the copy in TCRdb shows in-frame clones only, minus some. V, J and clone size are taken as reported in that table, and D and trimming were inferred from the DNA itself. The sample lists roughly 25,000 clones, around 86% seen once, with approximately 61% in the top ten. CDR1 and CDR2 from the germline V gene are KGHSH and LQKENI. Trimming left V 5 bases short and J 6 bases short, with 10 bases between. This CDR3 region has 12 residues.

This chain connects TRBV18 to TRBJ1-2; D remains ambiguous. Sequencing was performed on peripheral blood. The sequence was collected from a woman aged 80 or older with acute or convalescent COVID-19. The CDR3 DNA sequence: TGTGCCAGCTCAGCGGGCCTCGATGGCTACACCTTC. Its protein product is CASSAGLDGYTF.